This TCR beta chain appears in the sequencing data of a study of beta chain features in type 1 diabetes. In total, each donor contributed a single heparinised blood draw that averaged around 100 mL. Investigators reverse transcribed all isolated RNA, so they sequenced expressed TCRB transcripts. TCRdb's copy holds only in-frame clones and misses some; the assay was immunoSEQ multiplex PCR. The profile shows roughly 160,000 clones, around 8.4% of them singletons. This clone turned up a few times. Its antigen is unidentified. Points from the study as a whole: Cells that show high TCR expression could be over-represented by cDNA sequencing. Individuals with type 1 diabetes displayed fewer insertions and more deletions at VDJ junctions. Type 1 diabetes patients had TCRB CDR3s that were shorter (moderately but significantly so) in all four CD4+ subsets.

In germline, CDR1 is SNHLY, CDR2 FYNNEI. V trimming: 5 bases; J trimming: 4 bases; junction bases outside the gene matches: 7. This CDR3 is built from 14 residues. The sequenced sample consisted of central memory CD4+ T cells from blood. The chain has TRBV2 and TRBJ1-2; 7 nucleotides match TRBD1. This clonotype originated in a woman between 18 and 30 years old with type 1 diabetes. The CDR3 reads CASSSQGPLYGYTF. CDR3 sequence (DNA): TGTGCCAGCAGTTCACAGGGGCCTCTCTATGGCTACACCTTC.